The 7 T cell receptor beta chains below come from one sample, sequenced in a study of metastatic and nonmetastatic thyroid tumors. MiXCR was used by TCRdb to re-call the PCR reads. The sample includes tens of thousands of clones, approximately 15% of them seen just once. Prior to thyroid surgery, none of the patients had received any treatment. Sequenced material: blood. The receptors were gathered from a female donor with papillary thyroid cancer or a benign thyroid nodule (not recorded which). Some clones in this sample may be carry-over from other donors' samples.

This clone showed up many times. The gene calls are TRBV19 and TRBJ2-6; TRBD1 aligns across 8 bases. Germline V gives CDR1 LNHDA, CDR2 SQIVND (reference sequence). This CDR3 has 16 residues. J lost 1 base, V lost 6 bases, and 5 bases had no gene match. The CDR3: CASRGGQESGANVLTF. CDR3 coding DNA: TGTGCCAGTAGGGGGGGACAGGAGTCTGGGGCCAACGTCCTGACTTTC.

At least ten counts were recorded for this clone. Distinct nucleotide sequences in the sample also encode this CDR3. This chain joins TRBV12-3 or TRBV12-4 and TRBJ2-3; weak D call: TRBD2 (5 bases). This CDR3 is 16 amino acids long. Trimming pared 5 bases from V and 1 base from J, leaving 16 bases between. CDR3 region: CASSPSGEEGTDTQYF. DNA for the CDR3: TGTGCCAGCAGTCCATCAGGCGAGGAGGGCACAGATACGCAGTATTTT.

This clone was counted many times. This chain links TRBV11-2 with TRBJ2-5; the match to TRBD2 covers 8 bases. V was pared by 5 bases and J by 3 bases, with 8 bases of the junction left unmatched. Germline assignment: CDR1 SGHAT and CDR2 FQNNGV. The CDR3 runs 15 residues. Here the CDR3 DNA reads TGTGCCAGCAGCCCTGGGACTAGGGGAAAAGAGACCCAGTACTTC. It is translated as CASSPGTRGKETQYF.

As concerns this clone: Mismatch with germline at one junction end may stem from a read error. The V gene is TRBV11-1, the J gene TRBJ2-3; 12 bases are a match to TRBD2. Germline lookup yields CDR1 SGHAT and CDR2 FQDESV (reference sequence). The CDR3 is 17 residues long. DNA for the CDR3: TGTGCCAACAGCTTAAGGGCTAGCGGGGGGGCCACAGATACGCAGTATTTT. This translates into CANSLRASGGATDTQYF.

This clone was counted ten times or more. The rearrangement uses TRBV6-1 and TRBJ2-3; possibly TRBD2 for D (7 bases). The germline CDR1 and CDR2 sequences are MNHNS and SASEGT. V lost 7 bases and J lost 2, with 19 bases in between. CDR3 length: 16 amino acids. This CDR3 reads CASKRGGQVFTDTQYF. DNA for the CDR3: TGTGCCAGCAAGAGGGGGGGTCAGGTCTTCACAGATACGCAGTATTTT.

Many counts were recorded for this clone. The J gene is TRBJ1-1, the V gene TRBV12-3 or TRBV12-4; 8 bases agree with TRBD1. The CDR3 is 14 residues long. Trimming at V came to 6 bases and at J to 6 bases, leaving 9 bases not matched to a gene. The CDR3 loop is CASSPQGGKAEAFF. The CDR3 DNA reads as TGTGCCAGCAGCCCACAGGGGGGCAAGGCTGAAGCTTTCTTT.

The sample holds many counts of this clone. This clone may be a read error of a much larger clone one base away. This chain joins TRBV12-3 or TRBV12-4 and TRBJ2-4; D is unresolved. The CDR3 extends over 14 amino acids. V was pared by 3 bases and J by 0 bases, with 6 bases between. The CDR3 nucleotides are TGTGCCAGCAGTTTGTCTCGAGCCAAAAACATTCAGTACTTC. It yields the protein CASSLSRAKNIQYF.